The T cell receptor (beta chain) under discussion was sequenced for a study of OX40 agonist ivuxolimab in advanced cancers. General notes on the study: The costimulatory receptor OX40 (CD134) was targeted by ivuxolimab, a fully human IgG2 agonistic monoclonal antibody. Intravenous ivuxolimab was administered to patients every 2 weeks at six dose levels: 0.01, 0.1, 0.3, 1.5, 3 and 10 mg/kg. Of the 52 patients in dose escalation, 19 had hepatocellular carcinoma, some 15 had melanoma, 9 had renal cell carcinoma and 9 had head and neck cancer. A male proportion of 82.7% and a mean age of approximately 58 years, ranging from about 23 to 90, were recorded for the dose-escalation cohort. Patients were allowed to have had prior anti-PD-1, anti-PD-L1 or anti-CTLA-4 therapy, and approximately 40% of the dose-escalation patients had been treated with checkpoint inhibitors. Partial responses occurred in three dose-escalation patients: two with cutaneous melanoma and one with hepatocellular carcinoma. Peripheral TCRbeta sequencing was intended to test whether TCR sequence diversity was altered and clonal T-cell expansion was caused by ivuxolimab. The paper reports the monotherapy dose-escalation portion (N of about 50 patients) of the phase I ivuxolimab trial.

To sequence the TCRbeta CDR3 region, genomic DNA was isolated from the sorted cells. TCRbeta CDR3 regions were sequenced using the immunoSEQ Assay. In TCRdb, the immuneACCESS table is reduced to in-frame sequences with V and J assigned. These tables do not hold every clone; where another copy was compared, an unresolved V gene accounts for under half, and the others remain unexplained. This sample lists roughly 65,000 clones; around four fifths were detected once. The leading ten clones occupy 3% to 4.5% of the sample. Study-wide conclusions, independent of this receptor: The antigen specificity of the clonally expanded peripheral T cells was not determined. In the 0.1-3.0 mg/kg groups, partial responders were among the patients with the lowest normalized peripheral clonal expansion, particularly in CD8+ T cells. At doses of 0.1 to 3.0 mg/kg, clonal expansion of both CD4+ and CD8+ blood T cells was observed from baseline to week 6. Low levels of normalized T-cell clonal expansion were also seen in some patients who did not respond. After ivuxolimab, more expanded clones were found on average in CD8+ T cells than in CD4+ T cells.

In the germline V gene, CDR1 corresponds to SGHAT and CDR2 to FQNNGV. The junction carries 10 bases between V and J, which are trimmed by 4 bases and 9 bases respectively. The CDR3, cysteine through phenylalanine, is 12 amino acids long. The CDR3 DNA has 36 bases and is translated from base 1. Patients with a history of autoimmune disease or receiving systemic immunosuppression were excluded from the trial. Peripheral blood for TCR sequencing was drawn from every dose cohort at baseline, at cycle 4 day 1 and at cycle 7 day 1. The samples were taken from a phase I, first-in-human, multicenter, open-label dose-escalation trial of ivuxolimab. Adults with locally advanced or metastatic head and neck squamous cell, hepatocellular, melanoma or renal cell carcinoma were enrolled in the trial. Before TCR sequencing, CD4+ T cells and CD8+ T cells from peripheral blood were sorted into separate populations.

A remark on this clone: What antigen it recognizes has not been identified. There are no base qualities to consult, and no much larger clone falls within one base.

Rearrangement joined TRBV11-2 to TRBJ2-4; TRBD2 could be the D gene, as 5 bases match. The TCR originated in an adult with an advanced solid tumor such as melanoma, head and neck, liver or kidney cancer. Sequences were derived from CD4+ or CD8+ T cells sorted from blood, sampled in a trial of the OX40 agonist ivuxolimab. The bases read TGTGCCAGCAGCTCGGGGAGCAGCATTCAGTACTTC. Translated, it gives CASSSGSSIQYF.